This is a list of T cell receptor beta chains from one sample in a study of T-cell reconstitution after alpha-beta-depleted transplantation in children. One entry per CDR3 protein results from TCRdb running MiXCR on the PCR reads. The sample lists 100,000 to 130,000 distinct CDR3 sequences, about 6% occurring once. The sample in question was PBMCs, mostly from graft donor cells, obtained 360 days after TCRalphabeta/CD19-depleted stem cell transplant. These receptors were collected from a male patient aged 2-9 years who had a stem cell transplant for acute lymphoblastic leukemia, so the T cells may come from the graft donor. The CDR3 runs from the conserved cysteine through the conserved F or W. A D gene is named only where the DNA matches it firmly. Expanded clones get a size class; other rows say once, few or many, or leave the size out.

V	size	J	D	DNA	CDR3
TRBV6-2/TRBV6-3	few	TRBJ2-7	-	TGTGCCAGCAGTTACAGACACCTCTACGAGCAGTACTTC	CASSYRHLYEQYF
TRBV30	-	TRBJ1-1	-	TGTGCCTGGAAAAGGTGGATGAACACTGAAGCTTTCTTT	CAWKRWMNTEAFF
TRBV27	few	TRBJ2-7	-	TGTGCCAGCAAACTACAGGAGACTTCCTACGAGCAGTACTTC	CASKLQETSYEQYF
TRBV6-5	-	TRBJ2-2	-	TGTGCCAGCAGTTACTCTAACACCGGGGAGCTGTTTTTT	CASSYSNTGELFF
TRBV29-1	many	TRBJ2-7	-	TGCAGCGTTGGAGGGGCTAGACCCCGCGAGCAGTACTTC	CSVGGARPREQYF
TRBV2	many	TRBJ2-5	-	TGTGCCAGCAGTGGGCGGACTGGAAAAGAGACCCAGTACTTC	CASSGRTGKETQYF
TRBV9	many	TRBJ2-2	-	TGTGCCAGCTGGGGCACCGGGGAGCTGTTTTTT	CASWGTGELFF
TRBV7-9	few	TRBJ2-1	TRBD1	TGTGCCAGCAGCCCTACAGGGGGCCGCCTCTACAATGAGCAGTTCTTC	CASSPTGGRLYNEQFF
TRBV20-1	few	TRBJ2-7	-	TGCAGTGCCTCGAGGGGAACCTACGAGCAGTACTTC	CSASRGTYEQYF
TRBV28	few	TRBJ2-1	TRBD2	TGTGCCTTGCAAGCCCCGGGACTAGCTAATGAGCAGTTCTTC	CALQAPGLANEQFF
TRBV7-9	many	TRBJ2-7	TRBD2	TGTGCCAGCAGCACTGCGGGGGGATACTCCTACGAGCAGTACTTC	CASSTAGGYSYEQYF
TRBV29-1	few	TRBJ2-1	-	TGCAGCGTTGGGCGGTGGAGGAGGGAGGACATCTACAATGAGCAGTTCTTC	CSVGRWRREDIYNEQFF
TRBV28	-	TRBJ1-6	-	TGTGCCAGCAGTTTGGAGGATTATAATTCACCCCTCCACTTT	CASSLEDYNSPLHF
TRBV12-3/TRBV12-4	many	TRBJ2-2	-	TGTGCCAGCGATCCACCCAGGGGTCCTACCGGGGAGCTGTTTTTT	CASDPPRGPTGELFF
TRBV20-1	few	TRBJ2-2	TRBD2	TGCAGTGCTACCCCCCCGCCAGCGGGAGGGCCAGACACCGGGGAGCTGTTTTTT	CSATPPPAGGPDTGELFF
TRBV7-2	many	TRBJ2-3	-	TGTGCCAGCAGCCCCCCCCTCCGTCGCAGCACAGATACGCAGTATTTT	CASSPPLRRSTDTQYF
TRBV20-1	many	TRBJ2-1	-	TGCAGTGCTAGTTTCACAGAGCAGTTCTTC	CSASFTEQFF
TRBV5-6	few	TRBJ1-1	-	TGTGCCAGCAGCTTAGGGACGTCCAACACTGAAGCTTTCTTT	CASSLGTSNTEAFF
TRBV27	-	TRBJ2-1	-	TGTGCCAGCAGTTTCGGAACCCTCAATGAGCAGTTCTTC	CASSFGTLNEQFF
TRBV9	many	TRBJ2-7	TRBD2	TGTGCCAGCAGCACCGGGACTAACCGCTACGAGCAGTACTTC	CASSTGTNRYEQYF
TRBV5-6	many	TRBJ2-7	-	TGTGCCAGCAGCTTGGGGGGGTTTCAAGAGCAGTACTTC	CASSLGGFQEQYF
TRBV9	many	TRBJ2-5	-	TGTGCCAGCAGCCCATACAGGGTCCCTCGGGAGACCCAGTACTTC	CASSPYRVPRETQYF
TRBV6-1	-	TRBJ2-1	TRBD2	TGTGCCAGCAGCCGACCGACTAGCGGGAACCCCTACAATGAGCAGTTCTTC	CASSRPTSGNPYNEQFF
TRBV4-3	few	TRBJ2-3	TRBD2	TGCGCCAGCAGCCAGGGACTAGCGGTACTGGATACGCAGTATTTT	CASSQGLAVLDTQYF
TRBV7-9	few	TRBJ1-5	-	TGTGCCAGCAGCTTAGCGAGCGGAGGTCAGCCCCAGCATTTT	CASSLASGGQPQHF
TRBV6-5	many	TRBJ2-4	-	TGTGCCAGCAGATCCTCGACAGCGTCCAAAAACATTCAGTACTTC	CASRSSTASKNIQYF